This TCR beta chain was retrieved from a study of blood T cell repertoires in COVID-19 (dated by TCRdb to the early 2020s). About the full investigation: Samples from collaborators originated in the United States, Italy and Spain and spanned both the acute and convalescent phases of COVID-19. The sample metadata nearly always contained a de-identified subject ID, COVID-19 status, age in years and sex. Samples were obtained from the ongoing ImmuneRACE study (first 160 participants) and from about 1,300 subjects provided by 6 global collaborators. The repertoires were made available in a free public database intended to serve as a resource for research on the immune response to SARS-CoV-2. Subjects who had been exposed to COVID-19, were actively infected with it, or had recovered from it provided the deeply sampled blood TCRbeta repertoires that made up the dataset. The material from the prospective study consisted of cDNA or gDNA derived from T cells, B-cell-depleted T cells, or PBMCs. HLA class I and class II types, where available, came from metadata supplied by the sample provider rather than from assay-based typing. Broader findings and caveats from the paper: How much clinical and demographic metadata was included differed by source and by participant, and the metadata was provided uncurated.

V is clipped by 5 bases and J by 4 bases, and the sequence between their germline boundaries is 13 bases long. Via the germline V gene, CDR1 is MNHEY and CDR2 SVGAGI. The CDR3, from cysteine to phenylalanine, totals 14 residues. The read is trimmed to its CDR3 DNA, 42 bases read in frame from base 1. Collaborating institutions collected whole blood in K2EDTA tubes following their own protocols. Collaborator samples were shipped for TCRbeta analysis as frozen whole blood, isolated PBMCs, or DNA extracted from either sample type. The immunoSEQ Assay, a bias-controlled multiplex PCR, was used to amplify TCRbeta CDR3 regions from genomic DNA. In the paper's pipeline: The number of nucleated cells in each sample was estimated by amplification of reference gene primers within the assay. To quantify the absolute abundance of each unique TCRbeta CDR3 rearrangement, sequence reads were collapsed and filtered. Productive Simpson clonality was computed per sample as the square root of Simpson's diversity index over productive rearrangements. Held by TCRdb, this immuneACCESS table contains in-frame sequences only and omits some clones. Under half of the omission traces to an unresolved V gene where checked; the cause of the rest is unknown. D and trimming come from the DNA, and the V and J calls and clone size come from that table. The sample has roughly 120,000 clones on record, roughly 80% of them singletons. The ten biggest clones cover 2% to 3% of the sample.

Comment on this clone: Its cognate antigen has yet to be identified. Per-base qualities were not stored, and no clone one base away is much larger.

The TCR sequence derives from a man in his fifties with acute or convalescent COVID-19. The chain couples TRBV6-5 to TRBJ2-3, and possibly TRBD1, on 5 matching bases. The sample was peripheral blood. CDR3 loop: CASSPGFGADTQYF. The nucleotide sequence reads TGTGCCAGCAGTCCAGGGTTCGGAGCAGATACGCAGTATTTT.